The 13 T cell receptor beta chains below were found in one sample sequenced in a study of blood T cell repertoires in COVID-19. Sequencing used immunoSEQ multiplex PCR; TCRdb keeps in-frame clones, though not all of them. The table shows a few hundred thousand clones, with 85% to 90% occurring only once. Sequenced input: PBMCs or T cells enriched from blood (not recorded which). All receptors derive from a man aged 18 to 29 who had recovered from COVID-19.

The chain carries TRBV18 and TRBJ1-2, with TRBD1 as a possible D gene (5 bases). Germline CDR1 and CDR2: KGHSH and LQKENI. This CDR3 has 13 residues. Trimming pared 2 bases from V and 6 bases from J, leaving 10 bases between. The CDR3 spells CASSPSDSDGYTF. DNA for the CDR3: TGTGCCAGCTCACCATCAGACAGCGATGGCTACACCTTC.

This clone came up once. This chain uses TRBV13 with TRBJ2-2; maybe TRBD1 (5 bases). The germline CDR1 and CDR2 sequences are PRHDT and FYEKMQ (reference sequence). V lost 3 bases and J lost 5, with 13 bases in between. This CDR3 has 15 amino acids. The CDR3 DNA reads TGTGCCAGCAGCTTTGGGGCTGTCAAAACCGGGGAGCTGTTTTTT. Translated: CASSFGAVKTGELFF.

Written as DNA, the CDR3 is TGTGCCAGCAGCTCCTTACAGGGGGATAATTCACCCCTCCACTTT. This translates into CASSSLQGDNSPLHF. The chain couples TRBV7-9 to TRBJ1-6, with TRBD1 matching over 8 bases. CDR1 and CDR2 (germline): SEHNR, FQNEAQ (reference sequence). The CDR3 runs 15 residues. V dropped 4 bases and J dropped 5; count of bases not matched to a gene: 4.

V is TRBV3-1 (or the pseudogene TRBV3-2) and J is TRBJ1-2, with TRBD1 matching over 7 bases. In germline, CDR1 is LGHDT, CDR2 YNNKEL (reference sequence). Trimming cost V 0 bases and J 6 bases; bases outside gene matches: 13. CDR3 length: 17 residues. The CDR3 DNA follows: TGTGCCAGCAGCCAAGATCTGGGCGTTACAGGGGCGAATGGCTACACCTTC. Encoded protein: CASSQDLGVTGANGYTF.

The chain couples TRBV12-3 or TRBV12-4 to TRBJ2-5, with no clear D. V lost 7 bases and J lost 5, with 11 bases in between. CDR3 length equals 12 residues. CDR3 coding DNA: TGTGCCAGCAAAGGTTACGGGGAGACCCAGTACTTC. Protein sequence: CASKGYGETQYF.

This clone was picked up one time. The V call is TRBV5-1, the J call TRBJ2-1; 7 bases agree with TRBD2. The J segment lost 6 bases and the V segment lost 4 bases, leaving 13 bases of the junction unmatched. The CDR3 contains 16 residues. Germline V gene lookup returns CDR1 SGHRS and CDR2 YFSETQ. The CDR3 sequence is CASSTVWRGSLNEQFF. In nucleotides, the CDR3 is TGCGCCAGCAGCACCGTCTGGCGGGGGTCGCTCAATGAGCAGTTCTTC. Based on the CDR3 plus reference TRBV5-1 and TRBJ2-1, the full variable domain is KAGVTQTPRYLIKTRGQQVTLSCSPISGHRSVSWYQQTPGQGLQFLFEYFSETQRNKGNFPGRFSGRQFSNSRSEMNVSTLELGDSALYLCASSTVWRGSLNEQFFGPGTRLTVL.

In DNA form, the CDR3 reads TGTGCCTGGAATGACCGCCTGAGGGAAAAACTGTTTTTT. Encoded protein: CAWNDRLREKLFF. The chain employs TRBV30 and TRBJ1-4; D gene uncertain. The CDR3 sequence is 13 residues long. Germline V CDR1 and CDR2: GTSNPN, SVGIG (reference sequence). The ends were cut back, 4 bases at V and 8 bases at J, with 14 bases in the middle.

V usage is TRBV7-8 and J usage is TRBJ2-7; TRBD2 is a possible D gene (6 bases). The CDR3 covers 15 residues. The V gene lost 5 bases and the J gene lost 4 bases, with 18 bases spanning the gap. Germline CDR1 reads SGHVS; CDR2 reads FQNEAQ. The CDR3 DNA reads TGTGCCAGCAGCATGTTTCAGGGACGGGAGTACGAGCAGTACTTC. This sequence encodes CASSMFQGREYEQYF.

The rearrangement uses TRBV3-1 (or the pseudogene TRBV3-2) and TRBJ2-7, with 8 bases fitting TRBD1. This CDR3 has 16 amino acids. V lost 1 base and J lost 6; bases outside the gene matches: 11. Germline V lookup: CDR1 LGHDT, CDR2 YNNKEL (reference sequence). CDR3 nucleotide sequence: TGTGCCAGCAGCCAAGGTTGGACAGGGTTGGGAGTCGAGCAGTACTTC. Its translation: CASSQGWTGLGVEQYF.

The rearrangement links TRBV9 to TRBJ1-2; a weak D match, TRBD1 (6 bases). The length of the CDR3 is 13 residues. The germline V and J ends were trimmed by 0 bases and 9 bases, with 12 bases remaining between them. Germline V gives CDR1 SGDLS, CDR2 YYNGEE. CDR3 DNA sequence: TGTGCCAGCAGCGTAGATGGGGGCTCGAGCTACACCTTC. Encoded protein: CASSVDGGSSYTF.

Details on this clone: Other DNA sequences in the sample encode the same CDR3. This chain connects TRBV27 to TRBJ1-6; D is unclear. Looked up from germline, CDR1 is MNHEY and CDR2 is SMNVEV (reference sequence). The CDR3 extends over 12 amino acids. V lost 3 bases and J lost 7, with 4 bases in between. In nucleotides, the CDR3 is TGTGCCAGCAGTTTCCCGAATTCACCCCTCCACTTT. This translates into CASSFPNSPLHF.

Here the CDR3 reads CASSYGGGDNEQYF. The CDR3 DNA is TGTGCCAGCAGTTACGGTGGAGGAGATAACGAGCAGTACTTC. The chain uses TRBV6-2 or TRBV6-3 and TRBJ2-7, with D perhaps TRBD2 (5 bases). Germline CDR1 and CDR2: MNHEY and SVGEGT. Deletions cut 2 bases from V and 5 bases from J, with 13 bases between. This CDR3 is 14 amino acids long.

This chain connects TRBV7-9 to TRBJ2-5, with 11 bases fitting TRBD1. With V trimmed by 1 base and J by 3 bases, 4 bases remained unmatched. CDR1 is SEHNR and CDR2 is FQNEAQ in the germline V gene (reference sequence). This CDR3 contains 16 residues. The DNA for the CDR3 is TGTGCCAGCAGCTTAGGCGGGACAGGGGGTAAAGAGACCCAGTACTTC. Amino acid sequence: CASSLGGTGGKETQYF.